These 15 T cell receptor beta chains came from one sample sequenced in a study of Graves' ophthalmopathy and Graves' hyperthyroidism (dated by TCRdb to the late 2010s). The instrument given in TCRdb is Illumina HiSeq 2000. For repertoire sequencing, the TCR beta CDR3 regions were amplified from RNA transcripts. A first-round RT-PCR used HTBI primers with the Qiagen OneStep RT-PCR kit, followed by a second-round multiplex PCR, size selection and purification. The raw public data were reprocessed by TCRdb itself: fastp quality trimming at Q25, MiXCR clonotype calling, in-frame beta chains only. Each entry is one CDR3 protein sequence, shown with its most common DNA and genes. This sample is represented by approximately 150,000 distinct CDR3 sequences; roughly two fifths of them were singletons. About 8.2% of the sample rests with the top ten. The sample was peripheral blood. These receptors were collected from a man younger than 45 with Graves' ophthalmopathy. Donor details come from another sample of the same person, matched by shared clones.

This clonotype has at least ten counts. The chain recombines TRBV27 with TRBJ2-5; 7 bases match TRBD1. With 4 bases clipped from V and 2 bases from J, the junction kept 7 bases outside the gene matches. The V gene's germline CDR1 is MNHEY and CDR2 SMNVEV (reference sequence). The CDR3 extends over 15 amino acids. The CDR3 DNA reads TGTGCCAGCAGTTCCCCAATACAGGGGCAAGAGACCCAGTACTTC. This codes for CASSSPIQGQETQYF.

The chain recombines TRBV6-2 or TRBV6-3 with TRBJ2-7; D call uncertain. The CDR3 contains 13 residues. Germline V gene sequence: CDR1 MNHEY, CDR2 SVGEGT. The V end was cut by 5 bases, the J end by 2 bases, with 10 bases between. The CDR3 sequence: CASSVGRTYEQYF. The CDR3 DNA reads TGTGCCAGCAGTGTCGGCAGGACCTACGAGCAGTACTTC.

The chain joins TRBV20-1 to TRBJ1-1; 7 bases map to TRBD1. The germline CDR1 and CDR2 sequences are DFQATT and SNEGSKA (reference sequence). This CDR3 spans 15 amino acids. Germline trimming cut 6 bases from V and 1 base from J; bases unmatched to any gene: 11. This chain's CDR3 is CSAQGGSGGNTEAFF. The CDR3 DNA follows: TGCAGTGCGCAGGGGGGGTCAGGGGGGAACACTGAAGCTTTCTTT.

This clonotype was detected many times. The chain uses TRBV29-1 and TRBJ2-7, with TRBD2 as a possible D gene (5 bases). CDR1 is SQVTM, CDR2 ANQGSEA, per germline. Trimming removed 4 bases at V and 2 bases at J, with 9 bases between. The CDR3 runs to 12 residues. The CDR3 reads CSVVTRTYEQYF. In DNA, the CDR3 is TGCAGCGTTGTTACTAGGACCTACGAGCAGTACTTC.

The V and J genes are TRBV6-1 and TRBJ1-2, with a tentative D call TRBD1 (6 bases). CDR1 MNHNS and CDR2 SASEGT come from the germline V gene. The CDR3 is 16 amino acids. V lost 4 bases and J lost 3, with 18 bases in between. CDR3 loop: CASSGISGTSHYGYTF. For the CDR3, the DNA is TGTGCCAGCAGTGGGATTTCCGGGACATCCCACTATGGCTACACCTTC.

This clonotype was found many times. CDR3 sequence: CASSTYRGKGDGYGYTF. CDR3 sequence (DNA): TGTGCCAGCAGTACTTACAGGGGGAAGGGTGATGGTTATGGCTACACCTTC. The gene calls are TRBV6-4 and TRBJ1-2; TRBD1 matches 8 bases. Trimming at V came to 5 bases and at J to 5 bases, leaving 16 bases not matched to a gene. Germline V gene lookup returns CDR1 MRHNA and CDR2 SNTAGT. The CDR3 sequence is 17 residues long.

This chain uses TRBV12-3 or TRBV12-4 with TRBJ2-5; a possible D gene is TRBD2 (6 bases). CDR3 length: 15 amino acids. The V and J ends lost 6 bases and 2 bases respectively, with 16 bases between them. The CDR3 DNA reads as TGTGCCAGCAGCACTCGGGGACTGAAACAAGAGACCCAGTACTTC. Translation gives CASSTRGLKQETQYF.

V is TRBV12-3 or TRBV12-4 and J is TRBJ2-7; D not certain. V was trimmed by 1 base and J by 3 bases, leaving 10 bases between them. The CDR3 consists of 14 residues. The CDR3 nucleotides read TGTGCCAGCAGTTTAGGGACGACGATCTACGAGCAGTACTTC. It codes for CASSLGTTIYEQYF.

Many counts were recorded for this clonotype. V is TRBV12-3 or TRBV12-4 and J is TRBJ2-2, with TRBD2 matching 9 bases. The CDR3 is made up of 14 amino acids. With 8 bases clipped from V and 5 bases from J, the junction kept 6 bases outside the gene matches. CDR3 sequence: CASRSGRSTGELFF. CDR3 in DNA: TGTGCCAGCCGGAGCGGGAGGAGTACCGGGGAGCTGTTTTTT.

The gene calls are TRBV15 and TRBJ1-5, with a weak D call TRBD1 (6 bases). The CDR3 is made up of 15 amino acids. The V end lost 3 bases, the J end lost 5 bases, and 14 bases lay between the germline ends. Per the germline V gene, CDR1 is LNHNV and CDR2 is YYDKDF (reference sequence). CDR3 DNA: TGTGCCACCAGCAGGGGGGGGCGTGTGGATCAGCCCCAGCATTTT. Translation gives CATSRGGRVDQPQHF.

This clonotype was detected a few times. The chain combines TRBV25-1 with TRBJ2-6; the D is unclear. V was shortened by 4 bases and J by 1 base, with 11 bases between the two germline ends. Germline CDR1 MGHDK, CDR2 SYGVNS. CDR3 length equals 16 residues. Here the CDR3 DNA reads TGTGCCAGCAGTGCCACAATGGGATCTGGGGCCAACGTCCTGACTTTC. This sequence encodes CASSATMGSGANVLTF.

The gene calls are TRBV19 and TRBJ1-3; unclear D gene. The CDR3 loop spans 12 amino acids. The germline V and J ends were trimmed by 10 bases and 1 base, with 8 bases remaining between them. CDR1 and CDR2 from the germline V gene are LNHDA and SQIVND (reference sequence). The CDR3 sequence is CATITSGNTIYF. The CDR3 nucleotides read TGTGCCACCATCACTTCTGGAAACACCATATATTTT. Full variable domain (remainder filled in from reference TRBV19 and TRBJ1-3): DGGITQSPKYLFRKEGQNVTLSCEQNLNHDAMYWYRQDPGQGLRLIYYSQIVNDFQKGDIAEGYSVSREKKESFPLTVTSAQKNPTAFYLCATITSGNTIYFGEGSWLTVV.

Many counts were recorded for this clonotype. V and J are TRBV27 and TRBJ1-1; 10 bases line up with TRBD1. Germline V gene lookup returns CDR1 MNHEY and CDR2 SMNVEV (reference sequence). V was clipped by 0 bases and J by 4 bases; unmatched bases: 5. This CDR3 is built from 16 residues. For the CDR3, the DNA is TGTGCCAGCAGTTTATCTAGGACAGGGGGAACCACTGAAGCTTTCTTT. It yields the protein CASSLSRTGGTTEAFF.

This clonotype was picked up many times. This chain links TRBV14 with TRBJ2-7; 7 nucleotides align to TRBD1. CDR3 length equals 16 residues. Germline loops: CDR1 SGHDN, CDR2 FVKESK. The J segment lost 2 bases and the V segment lost 0 bases, leaving 7 bases of the junction unmatched. This CDR3 is CASSQDRYRGTYEQYF. The CDR3 DNA reads TGTGCCAGCAGCCAAGACCGTTACAGGGGAACCTACGAGCAGTACTTC.

This clonotype has ten or more counts. The chain links TRBV28 to TRBJ2-7, with D uncertain. The CDR3 length is 15 residues. Per germline, CDR1 MDHEN and CDR2 SYDVKM. Trimming left V 6 bases short and J 0 bases short, with 15 bases between. CDR3 sequence: CASRPRLDLSYEQYF. The CDR3 DNA reads as TGTGCCAGCAGACCAAGACTCGATCTCTCCTACGAGCAGTACTTC.